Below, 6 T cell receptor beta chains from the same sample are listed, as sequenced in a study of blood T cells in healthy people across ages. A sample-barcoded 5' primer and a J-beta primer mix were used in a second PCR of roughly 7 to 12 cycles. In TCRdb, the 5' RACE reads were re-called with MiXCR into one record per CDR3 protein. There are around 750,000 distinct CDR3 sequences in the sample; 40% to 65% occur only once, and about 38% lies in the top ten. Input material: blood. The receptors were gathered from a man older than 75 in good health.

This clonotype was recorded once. The CDR3 DNA reads as TGCAGCGTTGGAACTAGTCAGGGCTACGAGCAGTACTTC. Amino acids: CSVGTSQGYEQYF. The chain links TRBV29-1 to TRBJ2-7, with D perhaps matching TRBD1 or TRBD2 (5 bases each). CDR3 size: 13 residues. Trimming pared 4 bases from V and 3 bases from J, leaving 13 bases between. Germline-derived CDR1 and CDR2 are SQVTM and ANQGSEA.

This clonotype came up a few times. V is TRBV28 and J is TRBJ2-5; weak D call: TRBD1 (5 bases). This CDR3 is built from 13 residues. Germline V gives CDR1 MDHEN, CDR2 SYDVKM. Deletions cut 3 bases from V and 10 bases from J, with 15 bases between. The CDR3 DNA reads TGTGCCAGCAGTTTGGTCGGGCTAGGGGTCCAGTACTTC. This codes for CASSLVGLGVQYF.

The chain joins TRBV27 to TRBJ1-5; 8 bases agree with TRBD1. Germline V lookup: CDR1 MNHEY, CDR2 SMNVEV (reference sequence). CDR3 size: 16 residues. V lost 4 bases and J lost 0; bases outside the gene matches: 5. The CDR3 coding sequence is TGTGCCAGCAGTTCCCTGACAGGGGTTAGCAATCAGCCCCAGCATTTT. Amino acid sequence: CASSSLTGVSNQPQHF.

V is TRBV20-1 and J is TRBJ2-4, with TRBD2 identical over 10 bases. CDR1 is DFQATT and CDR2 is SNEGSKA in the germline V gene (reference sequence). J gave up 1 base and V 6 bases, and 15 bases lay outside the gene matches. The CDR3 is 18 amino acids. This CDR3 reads CSAGGVAGGVRAKNIQYF. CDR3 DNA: TGCAGTGCGGGGGGAGTAGCGGGAGGTGTTAGGGCCAAAAACATTCAGTACTTC.

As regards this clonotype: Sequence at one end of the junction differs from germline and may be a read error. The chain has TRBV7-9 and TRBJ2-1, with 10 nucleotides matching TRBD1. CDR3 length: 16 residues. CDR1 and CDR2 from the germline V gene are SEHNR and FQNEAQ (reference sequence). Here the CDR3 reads CASSLARTGGYNEQFF. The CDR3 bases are TGTGCCAGCAGCCTAGCCCGGACAGGGGGGTACAATGAGCAGTTCTTC.

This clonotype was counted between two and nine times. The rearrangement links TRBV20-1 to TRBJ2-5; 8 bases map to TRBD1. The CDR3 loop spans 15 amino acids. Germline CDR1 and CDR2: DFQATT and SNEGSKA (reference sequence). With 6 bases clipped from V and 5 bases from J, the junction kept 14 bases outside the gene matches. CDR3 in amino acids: CSARKATGGGETQYF. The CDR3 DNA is TGCAGTGCCAGAAAGGCCACAGGGGGTGGGGAGACCCAGTACTTC.